The T cell receptor (beta chain) described here comes from a study of shared clonotypes between healthy human individuals. Whole-study findings and limits: Donor scarcity curtailed the genetic and exposure-history diversity represented herein. Researchers sampled only blood; tissue repertoires likely differ.

The DNA input per sorted-subset replicate PCR was about 190 ng, corresponding to roughly 31,000 T cell genomes. Profiled with immunoSEQ multiplex PCR; TCRdb holds only in-frame clones, not every one. The top ten hold approximately 1% of the sample, which has some 1,400,000 clones, roughly 96% seen once. About this clone itself: Its antigen is undetermined.

Negatively enriched CD4+ T cells were divided by CD45RA into naive and memory. The receptor was isolated from a man aged 25 to 40 in good health. Sample: naive CD4+ T cells sorted from blood. The subset is: CD45RA+ positively selected.

CDR3 region: CAIGQGTNEKLFF. Here the CDR3 DNA reads TGTGCCATCGGACAGGGGACTAATGAAAAACTGTTTTTT. V usage is TRBV10-3 and J usage is TRBJ1-4, with 9 bases aligning to TRBD1. CDR3 length: 13 amino acids. The trim removed 8 bases at V and 2 bases at J, leaving 0 bases unmatched. CDR1 ENHRY and CDR2 SYGVKD come from the germline V gene.